The 9 T cell receptor beta chains presented below share a single source sample, sequenced in a study of shared clonotypes between healthy human individuals. Profiled with immunoSEQ multiplex PCR; TCRdb holds only in-frame clones, not every one. Among 2 million to 3 million clones listed, over 85% were seen once. The sequenced material came from naive CD4+ T cells from PBMCs. Regarding subset: CD45RA+ positively selected. The receptors shown here come from a man in his late teens or twenties in good health. Some clones in this sample may be carry-over from other donors' samples.

The genes are TRBV29-1 and TRBJ1-2; D ambiguous. Trimming pared 2 bases from V and 6 bases from J, leaving 13 bases between. This CDR3 contains 13 residues. CDR1 is SQVTM, CDR2 ANQGSEA, per germline. The CDR3 DNA follows: TGCAGCGTTGAACAGCAGATCAGTGATGGCTACACCTTC. This sequence encodes CSVEQQISDGYTF. Using reference TRBV29-1 and TRBJ1-2 for the parts outside the CDR3, the full variable domain is SAVISQKPSRDICQRGTSLTIQCQVDSQVTMMFWYRQQPGQSLTLIATANQGSEATYESGFVIDKFPISRPNLTFSTLTVSNMSPEDSSIYLCSVEQQISDGYTFGSGTRLTVV.

In nucleotides, the CDR3 is TGTGCCAGCTCACCAGGGCCCTGGCAGGGGGGCACAGATACGCAGTATTTT. Its translation: CASSPGPWQGGTDTQYF. V is TRBV18 and J is TRBJ2-3; 7 nucleotides line up with TRBD1. The CDR3 sequence is 17 residues long. J gave up 1 base and V 2 bases, and 9 bases lay outside the gene matches. The germline CDR1 and CDR2 sequences are KGHSH and LQKENI.

As for this clone: This specimen includes other DNA sequences encoding the same CDR3. This chain links TRBV20-1 with TRBJ1-2; weak D call: TRBD1 (5 bases). This CDR3 contains 11 residues. Trimming pared 3 bases from V and 4 bases from J, leaving 6 bases between. Germline V gives CDR1 DFQATT, CDR2 SNEGSKA (reference sequence). The CDR3, as DNA: TGCAGTGCTAGCGACAGCTATGGCTACACCTTC. It codes for CSASDSYGYTF.

This rearrangement joins TRBV5-1 to TRBJ1-1; D uncertain. Deletions cut 3 bases from V and 3 bases from J, with 9 bases between. CDR3 size: 13 residues. Per the germline V gene, CDR1 is SGHRS and CDR2 is YFSETQ. CDR3 amino acids: CASSWPEDTEAFF. CDR3 in DNA: TGCGCCAGCAGCTGGCCGGAGGACACTGAAGCTTTCTTT. The entire variable domain, with the rest obtained from reference TRBV5-1 and TRBJ1-1, is as follows: KAGVTQTPRYLIKTRGQQVTLSCSPISGHRSVSWYQQTPGQGLQFLFEYFSETQRNKGNFPGRFSGRQFSNSRSEMNVSTLELGDSALYLCASSWPEDTEAFFGQGTRLTVV.

The CDR3 spells CASSADLGTPLHF. The CDR3 DNA sequence: TGTGCCAGCAGTGCGGACCTGGGGACACCCCTCCACTTT. The chain carries TRBV25-1 and TRBJ1-6; D is uncertain. The CDR3 sequence is 13 residues long. With 4 bases removed from V and 11 bases from J, the gap between germline ends came to 12 bases. From germline, CDR1 is MGHDK and CDR2 SYGVNS.

V and J are TRBV19 and TRBJ2-7, with D hard to call. This CDR3 region has 13 residues. Germline assignment: CDR1 LNHDA and CDR2 SQIVND (reference sequence). V was cut by 3 bases and J by 1 base, with 7 bases left in between. In nucleotides, the CDR3 is TGTGCCAGTAGTATCCGTCGGTCCTACGAGCAGTACTTC. It specifies CASSIRRSYEQYF.

This clone was counted a few times. The chain uses TRBV2 and TRBJ1-1; tentatively, D is TRBD1 (5 bases). The CDR3 runs 15 residues. Trimming took 6 bases from V and 1 from J, leaving 15 bases between them. Germline CDR1 SNHLY, CDR2 FYNNEI. CDR3 amino acids: CASSARQNPNTEAFF. CDR3 nucleotide sequence: TGTGCCAGCAGCGCCAGACAGAACCCGAACACTGAAGCTTTCTTT.

This chain connects TRBV10-3 to TRBJ2-3; D tentatively fits TRBD1 or TRBD2 (5 bases each). Germline CDR1 ENHRY, CDR2 SYGVKD. There are 15 residues in the CDR3. Trimming took 10 bases from V and 0 from J, leaving 17 bases between them. This chain's CDR3 is CATSPGTHSTDTQYF. The CDR3 nucleotides read TGTGCCACCTCACCTGGGACCCACAGCACAGATACGCAGTATTTT.

The chain joins TRBV28 to TRBJ2-3; no clear D. V was cut by 2 bases and J by 2 bases, with 11 bases left in between. Germline CDR1 and CDR2: MDHEN and SYDVKM. The CDR3 extends over 15 amino acids. CDR3 amino acids: CASSLMAYITDTQYF. The CDR3 DNA sequence: TGTGCCAGCAGTTTAATGGCGTATATCACAGATACGCAGTATTTT.